A single sample gave rise to the 16 T cell receptor beta chains below, sequenced in a study of cytomegalovirus exposure and HLA in healthy donors. PCR was performed using 60 Vbeta and 13 Jbeta primers. Sequenced by immunoSEQ multiplex PCR; TCRdb stores in-frame clones only, minus some. The profile shows approximately 110,000 clones, over 60% of them singletons. Sequencing input: PBMCs. The receptors were sampled from a woman in her twenties or thirties in good health and CMV-seronegative.

The rearrangement links TRBV9 to TRBJ1-2, with 8 bases identical to TRBD1. From germline, CDR1 is SGDLS and CDR2 YYNGEE. Trimming took 2 bases from V and 0 from J; bases not matched to a gene: 3. There are 15 residues in the CDR3. The CDR3 spells CASSVQGAPNYGYTF. The CDR3 coding sequence is TGTGCCAGCAGCGTCCAGGGGGCGCCTAACTATGGCTACACCTTC.

The rearrangement joins TRBV7-2 to TRBJ2-7; 8 bases are a match to TRBD2. The junction had 12 bases not matched to a gene; V was cut back by 5 bases and J by 6 bases. The CDR3 runs to 15 residues. Germline V lookup: CDR1 SGHTA, CDR2 FQGNSA. The CDR3 protein is CASSPTGTSSSEQYF. DNA for the CDR3: TGTGCCAGCAGCCCTACCGGGACTAGTTCTTCCGAGCAGTACTTC.

The V and J genes are TRBV4-3 and TRBJ2-7, with 7 bases matching TRBD1. V lost 3 bases, J lost 3 bases, and 14 bases stayed unmatched. From germline, CDR1 is LGHNA and CDR2 YSLEER. This CDR3 comprises 17 residues. CDR3 sequence reads: CASSHSLGGEGGYEQYF. CDR3 DNA: TGCGCCAGCAGCCATTCTCTAGGGGGCGAAGGGGGCTACGAGCAGTACTTC.

The chain's CDR3 is CASSQGEKLFF. The CDR3 DNA reads TGTGCCAGCAGTCAGGGAGAAAAACTGTTTTTT. The J gene is TRBJ1-4, the V gene TRBV27; weak D call: TRBD1 (5 bases). The CDR3 length is 11 residues. V was pared by 5 bases and J by 8 bases, with 6 bases between. The germline CDR1 and CDR2 sequences are MNHEY and SMNVEV (reference sequence).

V usage is TRBV6-5 and J usage is TRBJ2-7, with a tentative D call TRBD2 (5 bases). Trimming removed 9 bases from V and 5 bases from J, with 23 bases in between. Germline loops: CDR1 MNHEY, CDR2 SVGAGI. The CDR3 is 15 amino acids. The CDR3, as DNA: TGTGCCAGTAACCTTTTGGAGTCCCCGCGGGACGAGCAGTACTTC. This translates into CASNLLESPRDEQYF.

The V call is TRBV14, the J call TRBJ2-1; the match to TRBD2 covers 9 bases. This CDR3 is built from 14 residues. Germline lookup yields CDR1 SGHDN and CDR2 FVKESK. V was pared by 4 bases and J by 9 bases, with 7 bases of the junction left unmatched. Here the CDR3 DNA reads TGTGCCAGCAGCCCGGGACTAGCTTATAGTGAGCAGTTCTTC. Residues: CASSPGLAYSEQFF.

V usage is TRBV7-9 and J usage is TRBJ2-7; TRBD1 agrees at 7 bases. The V segment lost 3 bases and the J segment 6 bases; nucleotides outside the gene matches: 5. Germline CDR1 reads SEHNR; CDR2 reads FQNEAQ (reference sequence). The CDR3 consists of 13 residues. DNA of the CDR3: TGTGCCAGCAGCTTGGCGACAGGGCTCGAGCAGTACTTC. Its protein product is CASSLATGLEQYF.

This rearrangement joins TRBV6-1 to TRBJ1-1, with 9 bases lining up with TRBD1. V lost 2 bases and J lost 4; bases outside the gene matches: 5. Germline V gene data show CDR1 as MNHNS and CDR2 as SASEGT. The CDR3 spans 15 residues. In DNA form, the CDR3 reads TGTGCCAGCAGTGAAACAGGGGGCGAGGGCACTGAAGCTTTCTTT. Protein sequence: CASSETGGEGTEAFF.

J is TRBJ1-6 and V is TRBV10-2, with 7 bases fitting TRBD1. Germline V lookup: CDR1 WSHSY, CDR2 SAAADI. The ends lost 3 bases at V and 7 bases at J; junction bases unmatched: 6. The CDR3 sequence is 15 residues long. CDR3 nucleotide sequence: TGCGCCAGCAGTGACACCCGGGACAGCAATTCACCCCTCCACTTT. The encoded protein is CASSDTRDSNSPLHF.

This chain uses TRBV19 with TRBJ1-1, with TRBD1 matching 8 bases. Germline values: CDR1 LNHDA, CDR2 SQIVND (reference sequence). The CDR3 sequence is 17 residues long. V lost 1 base to trimming and J lost 2 bases; unmatched junction nucleotides: 9. The CDR3, as DNA: TGTGCCAGTAGTATAGTTTACAGGGGGTCATCTAACACTGAAGCTTTCTTT. The encoded protein is CASSIVYRGSSNTEAFF.

This chain's CDR3 is CASSEGGSEADTQYF. CDR3 in DNA: TGTGCCAGCAGTGAGGGCGGGAGTGAGGCAGATACGCAGTATTTT. The genes are TRBV6-4 and TRBJ2-3, with 7 bases that match TRBD2. The germline gives CDR1 MRHNA, CDR2 SNTAGT. V gave up 3 bases and J gave up 4 bases; unmatched junction bases: 7. The CDR3 covers 15 residues.

The chain recombines TRBV5-1 with TRBJ1-1; D call uncertain. The CDR3 loop spans 18 amino acids. The germline gives CDR1 SGHRS, CDR2 YFSETQ. V lost 0 bases and J lost 1, with 19 bases in between. This CDR3 is CASSLDVTARNRNTEAFF. The CDR3 coding sequence is TGCGCCAGCAGCTTGGACGTCACAGCAAGAAATAGGAACACTGAAGCTTTCTTT.

J is TRBJ1-2 and V is TRBV7-2; the D is unclear. This CDR3 has 13 amino acids. Germline V gene data show CDR1 as SGHTA and CDR2 as FQGNSA. V was trimmed by 2 bases and J by 4 bases, leaving 8 bases between them. CDR3 amino acids: CASSLNLFYGYTF. The DNA of the CDR3 is TGTGCCAGCAGCTTAAACCTATTCTATGGCTACACCTTC. The full variable domain, its missing parts supplied by reference TRBV7-2 and TRBJ1-2, is GAGVSQSPSNKVTEKGKDVELRCDPISGHTALYWYRQSLGQGLEFLIYFQGNSAPDKSGLPSDRFSAERTGGSVSTLTIQRTQQEDSAVYLCASSLNLFYGYTFGSGTRLTVV.

This chain joins TRBV10-2 and TRBJ1-6, with TRBD1 as a possible D gene (6 bases). Germline V lookup: CDR1 WSHSY, CDR2 SAAADI. The V end lost 7 bases, the J end lost 10 bases, and 17 bases lay between the germline ends. The CDR3 spans 14 residues. The CDR3 protein is CASTAGLGGSPLHF. CDR3 nucleotides: TGCGCCAGCACGGCTGGCCTAGGGGGATCACCCCTCCACTTT.

The gene calls are TRBV28 and TRBJ1-4; 10 bases line up with TRBD1. V was clipped by 6 bases and J by 7 bases; unmatched bases: 5. CDR1 is MDHEN and CDR2 is SYDVKM in the germline V gene. The CDR3 runs to 14 residues. CDR3 sequence: CASRWTGGGEKLFF. CDR3 DNA: TGTGCCAGCAGGTGGACAGGGGGGGGTGAAAAACTGTTTTTT.

In DNA form, the CDR3 reads TGTGCCAGTAGAATACTAGCTACCTCCTACGAGCAGTACTTC. Amino acids: CASRILATSYEQYF. The J gene is TRBJ2-7, the V gene TRBV19; D may be TRBD2 (6 bases). Trimming removed 6 bases at V and 0 bases at J, with 12 bases between. CDR3 length: 14 residues. Germline values: CDR1 LNHDA, CDR2 SQIVND (reference sequence).